The 9 T cell receptor beta chains below all came from one sample that was sequenced in a study of control samples from healthy donors and cancer patients. Method: immunoSEQ multiplex PCR; TCRdb's copy keeps in-frame clones and lacks some. The data hold about 84,000 clones, with 65% to 90% observed a single time. The sample comprised PBMCs. The source is a man aged 55 to 69 with head and neck cancer.

This clone appeared once. The rearrangement joins TRBV12-3 or TRBV12-4 to TRBJ1-5, with unresolved D. The CDR3 has 13 residues. Trimming took off 8 bases at V and 7 bases at J, with 15 bases between the two ends. CDR3: CASLGGVGQPQHF. CDR3 bases: TGTGCCAGCCTCGGCGGGGTAGGCCAGCCCCAGCATTTT.

The J gene is TRBJ1-1, the V gene TRBV7-6, with a weak D call TRBD1 (6 bases). This CDR3 has 14 residues. With 3 bases removed from V and 1 base from J, the gap between germline ends came to 9 bases. Germline V gene lookup returns CDR1 SGHVS and CDR2 FNYEAQ. Here the CDR3 DNA reads TGTGCCAGCAGCTTGATGACAGGGAACACTGAAGCTTTCTTT. It specifies CASSLMTGNTEAFF.

The CDR3 bases are TGTGCCAGTACCGACAGGGTCTCTGGCGGCTACACCTTC. Amino acids: CASTDRVSGGYTF. The chain carries TRBV19 and TRBJ1-2; 7 bases agree with TRBD1. The CDR3 is made up of 13 amino acids. V was pared by 7 bases and J by 8 bases, with 10 bases of the junction left unmatched. The germline V gene encodes CDR1 LNHDA and CDR2 SQIVND (reference sequence).

This clone was picked up one time. This sequence joins TRBV6-5 and TRBJ1-1, with D uncertain. The ends were cut back, 6 bases at V and 7 bases at J, with 18 bases in the middle. From germline, CDR1 is MNHEY and CDR2 SVGAGI. The length of the CDR3 is 14 residues. DNA of the CDR3: TGTGCCAGCAGGGGTTCCCTTGCTAGAAATGAAGCTTTCTTT. Amino acid sequence: CASRGSLARNEAFF.

V is TRBV9 and J is TRBJ1-5; D is unclear. Germline lookup yields CDR1 SGDLS and CDR2 YYNGEE. The V end lost 0 bases, the J end lost 9 bases, and 10 bases lay between the germline ends. This CDR3 has 13 amino acids. The DNA of the CDR3 is TGTGCCAGCAGCGTAGGTGGTTCTGGGCCCCAGCATTTT. It is translated as CASSVGGSGPQHF.

The chain joins TRBV19 to TRBJ1-2, with 7 bases identical to TRBD1. This CDR3 is built from 14 residues. The V gene end was trimmed by 7 bases and the J gene end by 1 base; junction bases not matched to a gene: 6. CDR1 and CDR2 from the germline V gene are LNHDA and SQIVND (reference sequence). CDR3 in amino acids: CASKKQGNNYGYTF. The DNA of the CDR3 is TGTGCCAGTAAAAAACAGGGGAATAACTATGGCTACACCTTC. The full variable domain, completed using reference TRBV19 and TRBJ1-2, is DGGITQSPKYLFRKEGQNVTLSCEQNLNHDAMYWYRQDPGQGLRLIYYSQIVNDFQKGDIAEGYSVSREKKESFPLTVTSAQKNPTAFYLCASKKQGNNYGYTFGSGTRLTVV.

The chain has TRBV14 and TRBJ2-1, with 13 bases fitting TRBD2. Trimming took 2 bases from V and 6 from J; bases not matched to a gene: 7. Germline V gene lookup returns CDR1 SGHDN and CDR2 FVKESK. The CDR3 runs to 17 residues. In DNA form, the CDR3 reads TGTGCCAGCAGCCAATATCGACTAGCGGGAGGTACCAATGAGCAGTTCTTC. It translates to CASSQYRLAGGTNEQFF.

This clone was found once. The V call is TRBV18, the J call TRBJ2-3; D may match TRBD1 or TRBD2 (5 bases each). The germline V gene encodes CDR1 KGHSH and CDR2 LQKENI. V was pared by 4 bases and J by 0 bases, with 11 bases between. This CDR3 is 15 amino acids long. CDR3 DNA: TGTGCCAGCTCACGTGGGGCGGGTAGCACAGATACGCAGTATTTT. It is translated as CASSRGAGSTDTQYF.

The chain combines TRBV28 with TRBJ1-1, with a possible D match to TRBD1 (5 bases). Germline V CDR1 and CDR2: MDHEN, SYDVKM. The CDR3 is made up of 15 amino acids. V was trimmed by 6 bases and J by 7 bases, leaving 21 bases between them. The CDR3 region has the DNA TGTGCCAGCAGCTACGATCATACAGGTTATTATGAAGCTTTCTTT. Protein product: CASSYDHTGYYEAFF.